This T cell receptor beta chain was sequenced for a study of breast tumors, draining lymph nodes, adjacent tissues. Study-level results: Compared with lymph nodes, tumors were less diverse; compared with nontumor tissue, more. Tumor T cell lymph node origin was a supported hypothesis, not proven. Most tumor T cells seemingly derive from lymph node, then expand in tumor. Tumor and nontumor repertoires were significantly more similar in luminal-like than in basal-like breast cancer.

MiXCR, run by TCRdb on the multiplex PCR reads, gives a single entry per CDR3 protein. The sample consists of 55,000 to 75,000 distinct CDR3 sequences, roughly 44% of them appearing once. This clonotype appeared many times. Its antigen is unidentified. CDR1 SGHTS and CDR2 YDEGEE come from the germline V gene. The CDR3 length is 13 residues. Deletions cut 1 base from V and 3 bases from J, with 6 bases between. Specimen: breast tumor tissue. The receptor comes from a female donor with breast cancer. Some clones in this sample may be carry-over from other donors' samples. J is TRBJ2-3 and V is TRBV5-8, with D unresolved. The CDR3 sequence is CASSLLGTDTQYF. The CDR3 region has the DNA TGTGCCAGCAGCTTGCTAGGAACAGATACGCAGTATTTT.